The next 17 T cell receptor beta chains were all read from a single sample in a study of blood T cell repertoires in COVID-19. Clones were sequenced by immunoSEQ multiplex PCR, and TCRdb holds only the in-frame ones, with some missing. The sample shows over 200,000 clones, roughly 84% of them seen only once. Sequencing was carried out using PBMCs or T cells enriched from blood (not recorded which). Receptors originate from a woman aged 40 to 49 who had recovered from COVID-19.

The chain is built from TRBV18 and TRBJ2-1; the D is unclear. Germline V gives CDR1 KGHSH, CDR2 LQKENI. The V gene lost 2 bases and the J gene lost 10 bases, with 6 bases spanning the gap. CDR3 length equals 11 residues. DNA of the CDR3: TGTGCCAGCTCACCAATCCGGGAGCAGTTCTTC. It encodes CASSPIREQFF. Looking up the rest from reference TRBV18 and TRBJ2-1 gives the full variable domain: NAGVMQNPRHLVRRRGQEARLRCSPMKGHSHVYWYRQLPEEGLKFMVYLQKENIIDESGMPKERFSAEFPKEGPSILRIQQVVRGDSAAYFCASSPIREQFFGPGTRLTVL.

The chain's CDR3 is CASSPVRGNEQFF. The CDR3 region has the DNA TGTGCCAGCAGCCCTGTGAGAGGAAATGAGCAGTTCTTC. The V and J genes are TRBV7-2 and TRBJ2-1; no definite D call. Looked up from germline, CDR1 is SGHTA and CDR2 is FQGNSA. The CDR3 runs to 13 residues. V lost 5 bases, J lost 7 bases, and 12 bases lay in between. The full variable domain, completed using reference TRBV7-2 and TRBJ2-1, is GAGVSQSPSNKVTEKGKDVELRCDPISGHTALYWYRQSLGQGLEFLIYFQGNSAPDKSGLPSDRFSAERTGGSVSTLTIQRTQQEDSAVYLCASSPVRGNEQFFGPGTRLTVL.

CDR3 DNA: TGTGCCAGCAGCCCCGGGACAGGCTACGAGCAGTACGTC. It is translated as CASSPGTGYEQYV. V usage is TRBV28 and J usage is TRBJ2-7; 8 nucleotides match TRBD1. This CDR3 spans 13 amino acids. Per germline, CDR1 MDHEN and CDR2 SYDVKM. V trimming: 6 bases; J trimming: 3 bases; junction bases outside the gene matches: 4.

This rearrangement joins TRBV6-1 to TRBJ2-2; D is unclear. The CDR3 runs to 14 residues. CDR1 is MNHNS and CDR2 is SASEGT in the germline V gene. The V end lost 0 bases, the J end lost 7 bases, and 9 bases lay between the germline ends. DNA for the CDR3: TGTGCCAGCAGTGAAGCGCCAGGTGTCGGGGAGCTGTTTTTT. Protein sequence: CASSEAPGVGELFF.

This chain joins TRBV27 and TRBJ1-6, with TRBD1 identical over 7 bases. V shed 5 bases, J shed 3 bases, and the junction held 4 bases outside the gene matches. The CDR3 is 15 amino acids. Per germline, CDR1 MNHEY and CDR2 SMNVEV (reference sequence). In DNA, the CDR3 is TGTGCCAGCAGTCCAGGACAGGTCTATAATTCACCCCTCCACTTT. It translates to CASSPGQVYNSPLHF.

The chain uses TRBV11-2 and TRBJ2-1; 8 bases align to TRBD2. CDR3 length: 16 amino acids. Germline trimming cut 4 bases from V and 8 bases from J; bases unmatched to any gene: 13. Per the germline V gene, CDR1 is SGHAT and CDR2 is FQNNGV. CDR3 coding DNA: TGTGCCAGCAGCTCCCGTGTTAGCGGGATGAGTGATGAGCAGTTCTTC. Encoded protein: CASSSRVSGMSDEQFF.

CDR3 amino acids: CASRPADSARAYEQYV. Written as DNA, the CDR3 is TGTGCCAGCAGGCCAGCGGACTCAGCGAGGGCCTACGAGCAGTACGTC. The V call is TRBV27, the J call TRBJ2-7; the D gene is possibly TRBD2 (5 bases). The CDR3 runs to 16 residues. Between the trimmed V and J ends, which lost 6 bases and 2 bases, there was a span of 20 bases. Germline V gene lookup returns CDR1 MNHEY and CDR2 SMNVEV (reference sequence).

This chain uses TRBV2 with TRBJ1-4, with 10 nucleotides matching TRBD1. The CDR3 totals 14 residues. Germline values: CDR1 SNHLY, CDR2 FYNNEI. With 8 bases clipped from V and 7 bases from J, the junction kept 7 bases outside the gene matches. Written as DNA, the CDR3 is TGTGCCAGCGCCCCGACAGGGGGCGGTGAAAAACTGTTTTTT. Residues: CASAPTGGGEKLFF.

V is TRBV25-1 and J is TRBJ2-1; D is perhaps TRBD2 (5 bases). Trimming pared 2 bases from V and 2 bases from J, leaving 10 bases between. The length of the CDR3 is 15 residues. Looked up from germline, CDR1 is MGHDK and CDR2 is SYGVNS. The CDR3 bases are TGTGCCAGCAGTGAAGAGGGTCCGCCCTACAATGAGCAGTTCTTC. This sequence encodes CASSEEGPPYNEQFF.

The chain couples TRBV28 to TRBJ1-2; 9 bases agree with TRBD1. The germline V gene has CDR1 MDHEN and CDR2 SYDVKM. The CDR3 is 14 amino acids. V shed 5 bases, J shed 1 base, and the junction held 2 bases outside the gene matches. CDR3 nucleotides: TGTGCCAGCAGTCAGGACAGGGGTAACTATGGCTACACCTTC. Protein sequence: CASSQDRGNYGYTF.

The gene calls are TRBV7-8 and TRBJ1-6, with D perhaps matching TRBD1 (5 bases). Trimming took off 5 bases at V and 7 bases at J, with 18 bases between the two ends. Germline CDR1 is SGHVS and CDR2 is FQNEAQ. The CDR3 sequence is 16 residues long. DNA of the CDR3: TGTGCCAGCAGCCCCCTGGCAGGGACTTTAAATTCACCCCTCCACTTT. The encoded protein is CASSPLAGTLNSPLHF.

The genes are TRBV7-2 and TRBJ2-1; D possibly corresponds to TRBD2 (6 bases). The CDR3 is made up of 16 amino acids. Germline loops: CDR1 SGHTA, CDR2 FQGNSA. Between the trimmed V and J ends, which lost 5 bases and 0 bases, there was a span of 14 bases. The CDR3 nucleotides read TGTGCCAGCAGCCCACTTGGGCGGGGCTCCTACAATGAGCAGTTCTTC. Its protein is CASSPLGRGSYNEQFF.

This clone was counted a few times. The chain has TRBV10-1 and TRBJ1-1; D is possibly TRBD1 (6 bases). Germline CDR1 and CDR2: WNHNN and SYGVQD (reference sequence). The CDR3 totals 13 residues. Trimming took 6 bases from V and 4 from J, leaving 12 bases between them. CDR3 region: CASSQGQITEAFF. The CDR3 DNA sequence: TGCGCCAGCAGCCAGGGACAAATCACTGAAGCTTTCTTT.

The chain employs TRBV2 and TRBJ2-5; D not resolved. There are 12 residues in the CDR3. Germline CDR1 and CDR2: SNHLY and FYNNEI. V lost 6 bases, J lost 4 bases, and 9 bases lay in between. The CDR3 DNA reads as TGTGCCAGCAGCCGCACCGGAGAGACCCAGTACTTC. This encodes CASSRTGETQYF.

Here the CDR3 DNA reads TGTGCCAGCAGTGACACTTCGGGGGAGGGAAAATACGAGCAGTACTTC. Protein sequence: CASSDTSGEGKYEQYF. This chain uses TRBV6-4 with TRBJ2-7; TRBD2 matches 7 bases. Per the germline V gene, CDR1 is MRHNA and CDR2 is SNTAGT. This CDR3 has 16 residues. V gave up 2 bases and J gave up 4 bases; unmatched junction bases: 11.

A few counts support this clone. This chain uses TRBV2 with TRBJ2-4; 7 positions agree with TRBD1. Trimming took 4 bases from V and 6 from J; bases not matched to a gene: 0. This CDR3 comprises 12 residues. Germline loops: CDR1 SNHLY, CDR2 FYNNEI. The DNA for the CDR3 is TGTGCCAGCAGTGGACAGGGAAACATTCAGTACTTC. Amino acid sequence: CASSGQGNIQYF.

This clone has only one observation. CDR3 nucleotides: TGTGCCAGCAGTTCCAACCCCTGGACAGGGGAAAACACCATATATTTT. This sequence encodes CASSSNPWTGENTIYF. The chain employs TRBV28 and TRBJ1-3; 9 bases fit TRBD1. The CDR3 is 16 amino acids. Germline V CDR1 and CDR2: MDHEN, SYDVKM. The J segment lost 6 bases and the V segment lost 4 bases, leaving 10 bases of the junction unmatched.